The next 13 T cell receptor beta chains were all read from a single sample in a study of T-cell memory formation after mild COVID-19. TCRdb analysed the 5' RACE reads with MiXCR anew, one entry per CDR3 protein. The sample lists around 250,000 distinct CDR3 sequences; 15% to 20% were seen once. Sequenced material: PBMCs or a T cell subset sorted from them (not recorded which). All receptors come from a young man who had mild COVID-19 (a few samples of this study predate the infection). Cell type and time point are not known.

This clonotype was found a few times. J is TRBJ2-2 and V is TRBV4-3; tentative D call: TRBD1 (7 bases). Trimming cost V 0 bases and J 2 bases, with 13 bases left between them. CDR3 length: 17 residues. The V gene's germline CDR1 is LGHNA and CDR2 YSLEER. The CDR3 reads CASSQEGGTANTGELFF. The CDR3 DNA reads TGCGCCAGCAGCCAAGAAGGAGGGACAGCTAACACCGGGGAGCTGTTTTTT.

The chain joins TRBV4-3 to TRBJ2-1; TRBD2 aligns across 11 bases. The CDR3 has 15 amino acids. V was clipped by 4 bases and J by 5 bases; unmatched bases: 4. Germline assignment: CDR1 LGHNA and CDR2 YSLEER. In nucleotides, the CDR3 is TGCGCCAGCAGCCCGCTAGCGGGGGGAAACAATGAGCAGTTCTTC. Its translation is CASSPLAGGNNEQFF.

The chain joins TRBV21-1 to TRBJ2-7; the table's D call of TRBD1 was not tested on the DNA. TRBV21-1 is a pseudogene locus. The CDR3 runs to 16 residues. The CDR3 DNA is TGTGCCAGCAGCATCCGGGACAGGGTACCCTCCTACGAGCAGTACGTC. Protein product: CASSIRDRVPSYEQYV.

V is TRBV7-9 and J is TRBJ2-1; weak D call: TRBD2 (6 bases). From germline, CDR1 is SEHNR and CDR2 FQNEAQ (reference sequence). V was shortened by 2 bases and J by 1 base, with 6 bases between the two germline ends. The CDR3 is 14 residues long. The CDR3 here is CASSLLASYNEQFF. CDR3 DNA: TGTGCCAGCAGCTTACTAGCGTCCTACAATGAGCAGTTCTTC.

The chain has TRBV19 and TRBJ1-5; TRBD1 agrees at 7 bases. The CDR3 has 16 amino acids. V lost 3 bases and J lost 1; bases outside the gene matches: 6. Germline assignment: CDR1 LNHDA and CDR2 SQIVND (reference sequence). Here the CDR3 DNA reads TGTGCCAGTAGTATCCTTCTCAGGGGGAGCAATCAGCCCCAGCATTTT. Protein: CASSILLRGSNQPQHF.

This clonotype has a handful of counts. The genes are TRBV7-3 and TRBJ2-1; 8 nucleotides align to TRBD2. CDR3 length equals 15 residues. From germline, CDR1 is SGHTA and CDR2 FQGTGA. V lost 4 bases, J lost 9 bases, and 11 bases stayed unmatched. Written as DNA, the CDR3 is TGTGCCAGCAGCTCCCGCCGCGGACTAGCCGGTGAGCAGTTCTTC. Translated: CASSSRRGLAGEQFF.

Only a few counts were recorded for this clonotype. This chain joins TRBV15 and TRBJ2-2, with D perhaps matching TRBD1 or TRBD2 (5 bases each). The CDR3 runs to 13 residues. Germline V gene sequence: CDR1 LNHNV, CDR2 YYDKDF (reference sequence). The germline V and J ends were trimmed by 3 bases and 6 bases, with 8 bases remaining between them. In nucleotides, the CDR3 is TGTGCCACCAGCAGCCGGGACCCCGGGGAGCTGTTTTTT. It codes for CATSSRDPGELFF.

The chain carries TRBV4-3 and TRBJ2-3; no definite D call. CDR1 is LGHNA and CDR2 is YSLEER in the germline V gene. V lost 1 base, J lost 0 bases, and 11 bases lay in between. The CDR3 covers 16 residues. Here the CDR3 DNA reads TGCGCCAGCAGCCAAGGCCCGGGCGTTAGCACAGATACGCAGTATTTT. Encoded protein: CASSQGPGVSTDTQYF.

There are a few counts of this clonotype. This rearrangement joins TRBV10-3 to TRBJ1-1, with 7 bases aligning to TRBD1. Germline trimming cut 6 bases from V and 4 bases from J; bases unmatched to any gene: 8. The V gene's germline CDR1 is ENHRY and CDR2 SYGVKD. This CDR3 has 14 residues. This chain's CDR3 is CAIRSTGKFTEAFF. The CDR3 bases are TGTGCCATCAGATCGACAGGGAAATTCACTGAAGCTTTCTTT.

This clonotype was recorded many times. The chain combines TRBV6-5 with TRBJ1-2; D is uncertain. CDR1 MNHEY and CDR2 SVGAGI come from the germline V gene. The CDR3 sequence is 13 residues long. Trimming cost V 0 bases and J 8 bases, with 10 bases left between them. The CDR3 loop is CASSYSLTGGYTF. The CDR3 nucleotides are TGTGCCAGCAGTTACTCGTTAACTGGCGGCTACACCTTC.

This clonotype came up a few times. CDR3 sequence reads: CASSPVYSNQPQHF. The CDR3 nucleotides read TGTGCCAGCAGCCCAGTATATAGCAATCAGCCCCAGCATTTT. This chain joins TRBV7-9 and TRBJ1-5; D ambiguous. Germline-derived CDR1 and CDR2 are SEHNR and FQNEAQ (reference sequence). The CDR3 runs to 14 residues. The ends were cut back, 5 bases at V and 0 bases at J, with 8 bases in the middle.

The chain couples TRBV4-2 to TRBJ2-1; 9 nucleotides align to TRBD2. After removal of 0 bases from V and 9 bases from J, the junction contained 9 bases not matched to a gene. This CDR3 spans 16 amino acids. CDR1 is LGHNA, CDR2 YNFKEQ, per germline. CDR3: CASSQDRAGGLSEQFF. The CDR3 nucleotides read TGTGCCAGCAGCCAAGATAGGGCGGGGGGGCTGAGTGAGCAGTTCTTC.

The V gene is TRBV7-3, the J gene TRBJ2-5, with 11 nucleotides matching TRBD2. This CDR3 spans 16 amino acids. V lost 5 bases, J lost 1 base, and 6 bases stayed unmatched. The germline V gene encodes CDR1 SGHTA and CDR2 FQGTGA. The DNA for the CDR3 is TGTGCCAGCAGCAGGGGGACTAGCGGTTTCCAAGAGACCCAGTACTTC. Encoded protein: CASSRGTSGFQETQYF.